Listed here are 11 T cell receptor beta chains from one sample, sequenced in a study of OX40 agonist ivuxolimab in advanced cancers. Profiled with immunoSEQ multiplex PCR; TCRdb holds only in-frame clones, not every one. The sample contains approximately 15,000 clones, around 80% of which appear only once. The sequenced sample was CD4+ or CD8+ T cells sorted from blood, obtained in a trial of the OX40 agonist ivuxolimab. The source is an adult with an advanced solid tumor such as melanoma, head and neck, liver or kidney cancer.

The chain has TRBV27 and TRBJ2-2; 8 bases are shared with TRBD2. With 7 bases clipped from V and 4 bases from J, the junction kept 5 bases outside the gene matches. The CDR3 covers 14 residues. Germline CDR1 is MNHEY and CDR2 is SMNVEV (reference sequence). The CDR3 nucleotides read TGTGCCAGCATCGCGGGGGGCTCCACCGGGGAGCTGTTTTTT. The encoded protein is CASIAGGSTGELFF.

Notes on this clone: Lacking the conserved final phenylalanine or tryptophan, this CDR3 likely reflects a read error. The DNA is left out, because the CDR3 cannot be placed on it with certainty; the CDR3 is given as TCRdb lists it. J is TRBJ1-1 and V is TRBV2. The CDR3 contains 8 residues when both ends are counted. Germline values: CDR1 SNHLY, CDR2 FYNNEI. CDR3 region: CASSDIAP.

The CDR3 nucleotides are TGTGCCAGCAGCCCAGGGTTCAATGAGCAGTTCTTC. Its protein product is CASSPGFNEQFF. The chain employs TRBV27 and TRBJ2-1, with D perhaps TRBD1 (5 bases). The V gene's germline CDR1 is MNHEY and CDR2 SMNVEV (reference sequence). The CDR3 contains 12 residues. The V gene lost 6 bases and the J gene lost 6 bases, with 9 bases spanning the gap.

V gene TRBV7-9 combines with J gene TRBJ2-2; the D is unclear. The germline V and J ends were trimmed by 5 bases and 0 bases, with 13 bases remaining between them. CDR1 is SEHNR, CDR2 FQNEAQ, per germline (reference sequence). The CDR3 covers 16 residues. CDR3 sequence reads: CASSPGGPANTGELFF. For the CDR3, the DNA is TGTGCCAGCAGCCCCGGCGGACCCGCGAACACCGGGGAGCTGTTTTTT.

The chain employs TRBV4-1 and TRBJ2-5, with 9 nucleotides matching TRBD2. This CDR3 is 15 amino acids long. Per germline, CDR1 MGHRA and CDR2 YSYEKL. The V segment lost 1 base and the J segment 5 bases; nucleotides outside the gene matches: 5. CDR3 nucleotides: TGCGCCAGCAGCCAAGTTATTAGCGGGGGTGAGACCCAGTACTTC. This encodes CASSQVISGGETQYF.

The CDR3 here is CASKLGVGTEAFF. CDR3 DNA: TGTGCCAGTAAGTTGGGGGTGGGCACTGAAGCTTTCTTT. This chain links TRBV19 with TRBJ1-1; a possible D gene is TRBD1 (5 bases). The germline V and J ends were trimmed by 7 bases and 4 bases, with 13 bases remaining between them. Germline CDR1 and CDR2: LNHDA and SQIVND (reference sequence). CDR3 size: 13 residues.

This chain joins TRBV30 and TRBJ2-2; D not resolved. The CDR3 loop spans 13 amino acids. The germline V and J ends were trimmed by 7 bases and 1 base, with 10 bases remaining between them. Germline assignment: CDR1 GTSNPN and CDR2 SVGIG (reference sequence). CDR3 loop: CASTWVNTGELFF. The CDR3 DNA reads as TGTGCCTCAACCTGGGTGAACACCGGGGAGCTGTTTTTT.

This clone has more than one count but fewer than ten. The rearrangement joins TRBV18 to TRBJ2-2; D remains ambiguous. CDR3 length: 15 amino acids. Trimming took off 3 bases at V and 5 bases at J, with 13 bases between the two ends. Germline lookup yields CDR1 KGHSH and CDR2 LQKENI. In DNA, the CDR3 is TGTGCCAGCTCACCTCAAGAGGACGGGACCGGGGAGCTGTTTTTT. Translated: CASSPQEDGTGELFF.

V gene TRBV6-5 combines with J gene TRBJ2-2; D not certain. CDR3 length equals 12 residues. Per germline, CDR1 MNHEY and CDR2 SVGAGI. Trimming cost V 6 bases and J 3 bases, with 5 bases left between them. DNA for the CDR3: TGTGCCAGCAGCCTTTACACCGGGGAGCTGTTTTTT. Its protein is CASSLYTGELFF.

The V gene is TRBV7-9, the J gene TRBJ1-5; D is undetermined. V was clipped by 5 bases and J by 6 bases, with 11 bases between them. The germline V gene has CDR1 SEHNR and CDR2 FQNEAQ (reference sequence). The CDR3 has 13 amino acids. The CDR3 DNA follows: TGTGCCAGCAGCCCCTCCCTCGGTCAGCCCCAGCATTTT. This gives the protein CASSPSLGQPQHF.

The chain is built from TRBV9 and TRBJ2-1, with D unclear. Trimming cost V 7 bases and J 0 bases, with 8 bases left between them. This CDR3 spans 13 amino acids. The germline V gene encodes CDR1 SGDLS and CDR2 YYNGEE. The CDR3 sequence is CASGVSSYNEQFF. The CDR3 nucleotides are TGTGCCAGCGGGGTTAGCTCCTACAATGAGCAGTTCTTC.